The 19 T cell receptor beta chains presented below share a single source sample, sequenced in a study of cytotoxic CD8 clonotypes in ibrutinib-treated CLL. The assay was immunoSEQ multiplex PCR, and TCRdb's table has in-frame clones only and misses some. The repertoire holds about 150,000 clones, with 76% as singletons. The specimen comprised PBMCs, sampled after 24 months of ibrutinib treatment. All receptors derive from a human donor with chronic lymphocytic leukemia.

The chain uses TRBV7-3 and TRBJ1-1; tentative D call: TRBD1 (5 bases). With 0 bases removed from V and 0 bases from J, the gap between germline ends came to 8 bases. Germline V gene sequence: CDR1 SGHTA, CDR2 FQGTGA. This CDR3 comprises 15 residues. In DNA form, the CDR3 reads TGTGCCAGCAGCTTAACGGGGCAGATGAACACTGAAGCTTTCTTT. Amino acid sequence: CASSLTGQMNTEAFF.

The gene calls are TRBV5-6 and TRBJ2-1; 9 nucleotides line up with TRBD1. The CDR3 totals 14 residues. Germline-derived CDR1 and CDR2 are SGHDT and YYEEEE. The ends lost 0 bases at V and 8 bases at J; junction bases unmatched: 3. Here the CDR3 reads CASSLGWDRDEQFF. CDR3 nucleotide sequence: TGTGCCAGCAGCTTGGGTTGGGACAGGGATGAGCAGTTCTTC.

The chain has TRBV18 and TRBJ1-6, with D maybe TRBD1 (5 bases). Trimming removed 0 bases at V and 9 bases at J, with 12 bases between. CDR1 is KGHSH and CDR2 is LQKENI in the germline V gene. The CDR3 sequence is 15 residues long. This CDR3 is CASSPPGGFVSPLHF. The DNA for the CDR3 is TGTGCCAGCTCACCACCGGGGGGGTTTGTTTCACCCCTCCACTTT.

This clone was observed a handful of times. The chain couples TRBV10-2 to TRBJ2-3; 12 bases line up with TRBD2. Germline trimming cut 8 bases from V and 4 bases from J; bases unmatched to any gene: 4. The CDR3 contains 14 residues. Germline values: CDR1 WSHSY, CDR2 SAAADI. DNA for the CDR3: TGCGCCAGCCTAGCGGGAGGGGTTTCAGATACGCAGTATTTT. It encodes CASLAGGVSDTQYF.

This clone was observed a few times. The chain has TRBV10-3 and TRBJ1-6, with 8 bases lining up with TRBD1. The CDR3 spans 14 residues. Germline CDR1 ENHRY, CDR2 SYGVKD. With 6 bases clipped from V and 7 bases from J, the junction kept 5 bases outside the gene matches. The CDR3 DNA reads TGTGCCATCAGGACAGGGGACCCGAATTCACCCCTCCACTTT. It translates to CAIRTGDPNSPLHF.

This clone showed up just a few times. The chain combines TRBV20-1 with TRBJ2-1; D remains unclear. With 2 bases removed from V and 9 bases from J, the gap between germline ends came to 8 bases. This CDR3 region has 11 residues. Germline V lookup: CDR1 DFQATT, CDR2 SNEGSKA (reference sequence). CDR3 in amino acids: CSARTIGEQFF. CDR3 nucleotides: TGCAGTGCTAGAACGATTGGTGAGCAGTTCTTC.

J is TRBJ2-3 and V is TRBV19, with D possibly matching TRBD2 (6 bases). The V end lost 7 bases, the J end lost 2 bases, and 16 bases lay between the germline ends. This CDR3 has 15 residues. Germline values: CDR1 LNHDA, CDR2 SQIVND (reference sequence). Written as DNA, the CDR3 is TGTGCCAGTAACCACATAGCGGAGCACACAGATACGCAGTATTTT. Encoded protein: CASNHIAEHTDTQYF.

This clone was picked up a small number of times. The genes are TRBV2 and TRBJ2-1, with D perhaps TRBD2 (6 bases). The V gene lost 7 bases and the J gene lost 7 bases, with 20 bases spanning the gap. Germline CDR1 and CDR2: SNHLY and FYNNEI. The CDR3 is 15 amino acids. CDR3 sequence: CASKNPPAGINEQFF. The CDR3 nucleotides read TGTGCCAGCAAGAACCCACCAGCGGGTATAAATGAGCAGTTCTTC.

This clone was seen a handful of times. The chain is built from TRBV7-2 and TRBJ2-2; the D is unclear. Germline CDR1 and CDR2: SGHTA and FQGNSA. The V gene lost 1 base and the J gene lost 3 bases, with 3 bases spanning the gap. The CDR3 sequence is 13 residues long. CDR3 in DNA: TGTGCCAGCAGCTTAGATCACACCGGGGAGCTGTTTTTT. Translating it yields CASSLDHTGELFF.

This clone was seen a handful of times. CDR3 in DNA: TGTGCCAGCAGAAGGACAGCAACTAATGAAAAACTGTTTTTT. Residues: CASRRTATNEKLFF. The chain joins TRBV6-5 to TRBJ1-4; tentatively, D is TRBD1 (6 bases). CDR3 length: 14 amino acids. Germline values: CDR1 MNHEY, CDR2 SVGAGI. V was cut by 6 bases and J by 0 bases, with 8 bases left in between.

The chain joins TRBV27 to TRBJ2-7; D gene unclear. This CDR3 is 13 amino acids long. Germline V gives CDR1 MNHEY, CDR2 SMNVEV (reference sequence). The ends were cut back, 0 bases at V and 3 bases at J, with 6 bases in the middle. The CDR3 coding sequence is TGTGCCAGCAGTTTATCGCCCAACTACGAGCAGTACTTC. Its protein product is CASSLSPNYEQYF.

CDR3 region: CASSSGTSRAGELFF. DNA of the CDR3: TGTGCCAGCAGCTCGGGGACTAGTCGGGCCGGGGAGCTGTTTTTT. The J gene is TRBJ2-2, the V gene TRBV7-7; 8 nucleotides align to TRBD2. CDR1 is SSHAT and CDR2 is FNYEAQ in the germline V gene (reference sequence). V shed 4 bases and J 6 bases; nucleotides not matched to a gene: 7. The CDR3 contains 15 residues. The full variable domain, its missing parts supplied by reference TRBV7-7 and TRBJ2-2, is GAGVSQSPRYKVTKRGQDVTLRCDPISSHATLYWYQQALGQGPEFLTYFNYEAQPDKSGLPSDRFSAERPEGSISTLTIQRTEQRDSAMYRCASSSGTSRAGELFFGEGSRLTVL.

This clone was detected ten times or more. The chain combines TRBV11-1 with TRBJ2-7; D not certain. Germline V gene lookup returns CDR1 SGHAT and CDR2 FQDESV (reference sequence). This CDR3 contains 13 residues. Between the trimmed V and J ends, which lost 1 base and 5 bases, there was a span of 9 bases. For the CDR3, the DNA is TGTGCCAGCAGCTTAGTTTTGGGAAACGAGCAGTACTTC. This codes for CASSLVLGNEQYF.

This clone showed up just once. The gene calls are TRBV7-3 and TRBJ2-5; unclear D gene. The CDR3 is made up of 15 amino acids. V lost 0 bases to trimming and J lost 5 bases, with 13 bases between them. The germline V gene encodes CDR1 SGHTA and CDR2 FQGTGA. The CDR3: CASSLTGPPRETQYF. The DNA for the CDR3 is TGTGCCAGCAGCTTAACTGGACCGCCAAGGGAGACCCAGTACTTC.

The chain is built from TRBV10-1 and TRBJ2-5; a possible D gene is TRBD2 (7 bases). V lost 6 bases and J lost 4, with 21 bases in between. The CDR3 is 16 residues long. Germline values: CDR1 WNHNN, CDR2 SYGVQD (reference sequence). The CDR3 DNA sequence: TGCGCCAGCAGAAACTCCATAACAGGGAGGGGAGAGACCCAGTACTTC. Translation: CASRNSITGRGETQYF.

The chain links TRBV2 to TRBJ1-2, with D possibly matching TRBD1 (5 bases). The germline V gene encodes CDR1 SNHLY and CDR2 FYNNEI. With 4 bases removed from V and 8 bases from J, the gap between germline ends came to 11 bases. This CDR3 is 12 amino acids long. The CDR3 loop is CASSGQQEGYTF. In DNA, the CDR3 is TGTGCCAGCAGTGGACAGCAAGAGGGCTACACCTTC.

The rearrangement links TRBV28 to TRBJ2-2; TRBD1 aligns across 9 bases. The CDR3 is made up of 14 amino acids. After removal of 6 bases from V and 6 bases from J, the junction contained 5 bases not matched to a gene. Germline loops: CDR1 MDHEN, CDR2 SYDVKM. The chain's CDR3 is CASRGTGKAGELFF. CDR3 DNA sequence: TGTGCCAGCAGGGGGACAGGGAAGGCCGGGGAGCTGTTTTTT.

The V gene is TRBV9, the J gene TRBJ2-2; possibly TRBD1 for D (5 bases). Germline V CDR1 and CDR2: SGDLS, YYNGEE. The V gene lost 7 bases and the J gene lost 0 bases, with 13 bases spanning the gap. This CDR3 is built from 15 residues. The CDR3 DNA sequence: TGTGCCAGCTCCGGAAAACAGGCGAACACCGGGGAGCTGTTTTTT. Translation gives CASSGKQANTGELFF.

The chain has TRBV6-5 and TRBJ2-7, with 12 bases matching TRBD1. V was clipped by 6 bases and J by 7 bases; unmatched bases: 7. The CDR3 extends over 14 amino acids. Germline values: CDR1 MNHEY, CDR2 SVGAGI. In DNA, the CDR3 is TGTGCCAGCAGCCCGGGACAGGGGGCGGGGGAGCAGTACTTC. Translated: CASSPGQGAGEQYF.